Below, 25 T cell receptor beta chains from the same sample are listed, as sequenced in a study of OX40 agonist ivuxolimab in advanced cancers. Using immunoSEQ multiplex PCR, the repertoire was profiled, and TCRdb retains in-frame clones only, with some absent. The table lists about 28,000 clones, approximately 80% of them singletons. The sample was CD4+ or CD8+ T cells sorted from blood, taken in a trial of the OX40 agonist ivuxolimab. The receptors stem from an adult with an advanced solid tumor such as melanoma, head and neck, liver or kidney cancer.

V gene TRBV18 combines with J gene TRBJ2-7, with TRBD1 as a possible D gene (6 bases). V was cut by 0 bases and J by 1 base, with 16 bases left in between. The germline V gene has CDR1 KGHSH and CDR2 LQKENI. CDR3 length equals 17 residues. DNA of the CDR3: TGTGCCAGCTCACCACCTCCTCCAGGGGATAGTTCCTACGAGCAGTACTTC. Translation gives CASSPPPPGDSSYEQYF.

The gene calls are TRBV29-1 and TRBJ2-7; D unclear. Per germline, CDR1 SQVTM and CDR2 ANQGSEA. Trimming took off 7 bases at V and 3 bases at J, with 10 bases between the two ends. The CDR3 contains 11 residues. The CDR3 sequence: CSAVDGYEQYF. In DNA form, the CDR3 reads TGCAGCGCCGTAGACGGCTACGAGCAGTACTTC.

This clone was found a few times. The CDR3 loop is CASSHTTDSPLHF. The CDR3 DNA follows: TGCGCCAGCAGCCACACGACCGATTCACCCCTCCACTTT. The V gene is TRBV4-1, the J gene TRBJ1-6; no definite D call. The germline V gene has CDR1 MGHRA and CDR2 YSYEKL. Trimming cost V 3 bases and J 8 bases, with 8 bases left between them. The CDR3 totals 13 residues.

V gene TRBV11-2 combines with J gene TRBJ1-5; D is uncertain. The V gene lost 1 base and the J gene lost 5 bases, with 9 bases spanning the gap. The length of the CDR3 is 14 residues. CDR1 and CDR2 (germline): SGHAT, FQNNGV. Here the CDR3 DNA reads TGTGCCAGCAGCTTAGGGGCGGAATATCAGCCCCAGCATTTT. Its protein product is CASSLGAEYQPQHF.

This sequence joins TRBV21-1 and TRBJ2-2; the table's D call, TRBD2, has no DNA check behind it. TRBV21-1 is a pseudogene locus. The length of the CDR3 is 15 residues. The CDR3 region is CASSISRGNTGELFF. As DNA, the CDR3 is TGTGCCAGCAGCATTAGCCGGGGAAACACCGGGGAGCTGTTTTTT.

The V call is TRBV14, the J call TRBJ1-2; D remains unclear. Germline CDR1 is SGHDN and CDR2 is FVKESK. V lost 1 base to trimming and J lost 4 bases, with 13 bases between them. The CDR3 is 15 amino acids. CDR3 sequence reads: CASSQGQITLYGYTF. DNA of the CDR3: TGTGCCAGCAGCCAAGGGCAGATAACTCTCTATGGCTACACCTTC. Based on the CDR3 plus reference TRBV14 and TRBJ1-2, the full variable domain is EAGVTQFPSHSVIEKGQTVTLRCDPISGHDNLYWYRRVMGKEIKFLLHFVKESKQDESGMPNNRFLAERTGGTYSTLKVQPAELEDSGVYFCASSQGQITLYGYTFGSGTRLTVV.

The rearrangement uses TRBV5-5 and TRBJ1-1; D call uncertain. This CDR3 region has 11 residues. The V end was cut by 0 bases, the J end by 6 bases, with 3 bases between. Germline-derived CDR1 and CDR2 are SGHKS and YYEKEE (reference sequence). The CDR3 spells CASSLAAEAFF. As DNA, the CDR3 is TGTGCCAGCAGCTTGGCCGCTGAAGCTTTCTTT.

The chain uses TRBV7-3 and TRBJ2-1; D is perhaps TRBD2 (5 bases). CDR3 length equals 14 residues. Germline loops: CDR1 SGHTA, CDR2 FQGTGA. V was trimmed by 5 bases and J by 5 bases, leaving 13 bases between them. The CDR3 nucleotides read TGTGCCAGCAGCCCCGCCGGAGGCAACAATGAGCAGTTCTTC. Protein: CASSPAGGNNEQFF.

The V and J genes are TRBV7-3 and TRBJ2-7, with D possibly TRBD2 on 5 matching bases. V dropped 1 base and J dropped 8 bases, with 15 bases sitting between them. The CDR3 consists of 14 residues. Germline V gene sequence: CDR1 SGHTA, CDR2 FQGTGA. CDR3 protein: CASSLMGPGNKQYF. The CDR3, as DNA: TGTGCCAGCAGCTTAATGGGCCCGGGGAACAAGCAGTACTTC.

The chain has TRBV9 and TRBJ1-1, with 7 bases that match TRBD1. V gave up 4 bases and J gave up 3 bases; unmatched junction bases: 6. Germline values: CDR1 SGDLS, CDR2 YYNGEE. This CDR3 is 14 amino acids long. In DNA, the CDR3 is TGTGCCAGCAGCACAGGGGAGGTGGACACTGAAGCTTTCTTT. It yields the protein CASSTGEVDTEAFF.

This clone has just one count. The J gene is TRBJ2-5, the V gene TRBV27; D tentatively fits TRBD1 or TRBD2 (5 bases each). Trimming removed 5 bases from V and 5 bases from J, with 21 bases in between. The CDR3 totals 16 residues. Germline V gene lookup returns CDR1 MNHEY and CDR2 SMNVEV (reference sequence). CDR3 DNA sequence: TGTGCCAGCAGTATCTTACCGGGACCAAAGGGGGAGACCCAGTACTTC. It codes for CASSILPGPKGETQYF.

The J gene is TRBJ2-1, the V gene TRBV6-1; 15 nucleotides match TRBD2. Per the germline V gene, CDR1 is MNHNS and CDR2 is SASEGT. The CDR3 extends over 14 amino acids. The J segment lost 10 bases and the V segment lost 7 bases, leaving 5 bases of the junction unmatched. In DNA form, the CDR3 reads TGTGCCAGCAACCTCGGGACTAGCGGGGGGGAGCAGTTCTTC. It specifies CASNLGTSGGEQFF.

The chain joins TRBV27 to TRBJ2-5, with D possibly TRBD1 on 6 matching bases. CDR3 length: 16 amino acids. Trimming removed 0 bases from V and 2 bases from J, with 13 bases in between. Looked up from germline, CDR1 is MNHEY and CDR2 is SMNVEV (reference sequence). As DNA, the CDR3 is TGTGCCAGCAGTTTATCGTTAGGGGGTCTTCAAGAGACCCAGTACTTC. Translation: CASSLSLGGLQETQYF.

CDR3 sequence: CASSLGLVEGEQFF. The CDR3 bases are TGTGCCAGCAGCTTGGGACTAGTTGAGGGGGAGCAGTTCTTC. The rearrangement links TRBV5-8 to TRBJ2-1; D possibly corresponds to TRBD2 (6 bases). CDR3 length: 14 amino acids. Germline CDR1 and CDR2: SGHTS and YDEGEE. V dropped 0 bases and J dropped 10 bases, with 14 bases sitting between them.

The chain joins TRBV7-9 to TRBJ2-5, with D perhaps matching TRBD1 (6 bases). Germline V CDR1 and CDR2: SEHNR, FQNEAQ (reference sequence). The ends were cut back, 5 bases at V and 3 bases at J, with 13 bases in the middle. This CDR3 has 14 amino acids. CDR3 region: CASSLLTGEETQYF. The CDR3 DNA is TGTGCCAGCAGCCTACTGACAGGAGAAGAGACCCAGTACTTC.

The rearrangement joins TRBV7-6 to TRBJ2-7, with D possibly being TRBD1 (6 bases). Germline values: CDR1 SGHVS, CDR2 FNYEAQ. V was shortened by 4 bases and J by 6 bases, with 16 bases between the two germline ends. The CDR3 is 14 residues long. Written as DNA, the CDR3 is TGTGCCAGCAGCTCCACCCGGACAGAGTCCGAGCAGTACTTC. As protein: CASSSTRTESEQYF. Using reference TRBV7-6 and TRBJ2-7 for the parts outside the CDR3, the full variable domain is GAGVSQSPRYKVTKRGQDVALRCDPISGHVSLYWYRQALGQGPEFLTYFNYEAQQDKSGLPNDRFSAERPEGSISTLTIQRTEQRDSAMYRCASSSTRTESEQYFGPGTRLTVT.

The chain couples TRBV6-5 to TRBJ2-3, with D uncertain. The CDR3 has 16 residues. Germline V gene data show CDR1 as MNHEY and CDR2 as SVGAGI. The V gene lost 0 bases and the J gene lost 5 bases, with 15 bases spanning the gap. The CDR3 spells CASSYSYRARGDTQYF. CDR3 sequence (DNA): TGTGCCAGCAGTTACTCATACCGGGCCCGCGGAGATACGCAGTATTTT.

This chain joins TRBV7-9 and TRBJ1-1; D ambiguous. The CDR3 is 12 amino acids. V dropped 4 bases and J dropped 1 base, with 4 bases sitting between them. Germline V gene lookup returns CDR1 SEHNR and CDR2 FQNEAQ (reference sequence). The CDR3 is CASSWENTEAFF. The CDR3 DNA follows: TGTGCCAGCAGCTGGGAGAACACTGAAGCTTTCTTT.

The rearrangement links TRBV9 to TRBJ2-7; TRBD2 matches 10 bases. V was pared by 0 bases and J by 3 bases, with 3 bases of the junction left unmatched. CDR1 and CDR2 from the germline V gene are SGDLS and YYNGEE. CDR3 length: 15 residues. Here the CDR3 reads CASSVEASGGYEQYF. The CDR3 bases are TGTGCCAGCAGCGTAGAGGCTAGCGGGGGCTACGAGCAGTACTTC. Full variable domain (missing parts from reference TRBV9 and TRBJ2-7): DSGVTQTPKHLITATGQRVTLRCSPRSGDLSVYWYQQSLDQGLQFLIQYYNGEERAKGNILERFSAQQFPDLHSELNLSSLELGDSALYFCASSVEASGGYEQYFGPGTRLTVT.

The chain joins TRBV19 to TRBJ2-7, with a tentative D call TRBD2 (5 bases). Germline lookup yields CDR1 LNHDA and CDR2 SQIVND (reference sequence). V was pared by 4 bases and J by 3 bases, with 13 bases between. This CDR3 is built from 14 residues. The CDR3 nucleotides are TGTGCCAGTAGTACATCAGGAGGATACTACGAGCAGTACTTC. It translates to CASSTSGGYYEQYF.

This clone was recorded only once. The V call is TRBV6-6, the J call TRBJ2-1; tentatively, D is TRBD2 (6 bases). The CDR3 spans 16 residues. The germline V and J ends were trimmed by 0 bases and 10 bases, with 19 bases remaining between them. Germline V gene data show CDR1 as MNHNY and CDR2 as SVGAGI (reference sequence). This CDR3 is CASSYSILAGMWEQFF. DNA of the CDR3: TGTGCCAGCAGTTACTCTATACTAGCCGGTATGTGGGAGCAGTTCTTC.

This clone was picked up a small number of times. The V and J genes are TRBV9 and TRBJ1-2, with D hard to call. Trimming cost V 0 bases and J 8 bases, with 8 bases left between them. Germline V gives CDR1 SGDLS, CDR2 YYNGEE. This CDR3 region has 12 residues. The CDR3 sequence is CASSVAGKGYTF. The CDR3 DNA reads TGTGCCAGCAGCGTAGCCGGCAAAGGCTACACCTTC.

The chain carries TRBV5-4 and TRBJ2-7; D gene uncertain. CDR1 SGHNT and CDR2 YYREEE come from the germline V gene (reference sequence). The CDR3 has 14 amino acids. Trimming removed 0 bases from V and 6 bases from J, with 13 bases in between. The CDR3 nucleotides read TGTGCCAGCAGCTTGGGCCAAAGCGCTCCCGAGCAGTACTTC. This encodes CASSLGQSAPEQYF.

V usage is TRBV7-2 and J usage is TRBJ2-7; 10 bases fit TRBD2. Germline lookup yields CDR1 SGHTA and CDR2 FQGNSA. The CDR3 spans 17 residues. V gave up 2 bases and J gave up 2 bases; unmatched junction bases: 9. CDR3 protein: CASSLTSGSGGTYEQYF. The CDR3 nucleotides read TGTGCCAGCAGCTTAACGTCAGGTAGCGGGGGGACCTACGAGCAGTACTTC. The whole variable domain, filled in from reference TRBV7-2 and TRBJ2-7, reads GAGVSQSPSNKVTEKGKDVELRCDPISGHTALYWYRQSLGQGLEFLIYFQGNSAPDKSGLPSDRFSAERTGGSVSTLTIQRTQQEDSAVYLCASSLTSGSGGTYEQYFGPGTRLTVT.

The rearrangement uses TRBV11-2 and TRBJ2-7; no clear D gene. The CDR3 extends over 14 amino acids. Germline CDR1 SGHAT, CDR2 FQNNGV. Trimming stripped 4 bases from V and 4 bases from J, with 14 bases between. CDR3 loop: CASSSLDWWYEQYF. The CDR3, as DNA: TGTGCCAGCAGCTCGCTTGACTGGTGGTACGAGCAGTACTTC. The variable domain in full, with the rest retrieved from reference TRBV11-2 and TRBJ2-7, is EAGVAQSPRYKIIEKRQSVAFWCNPISGHATLYWYQQILGQGPKLLIQFQNNGVVDDSQLPKDRFSAERLKGVDSTLKIQPAKLEDSAVYLCASSSLDWWYEQYFGPGTRLTVT.